The 4 T cell receptor beta chains below come from one sample, sequenced in a study of blood T cell repertoires in COVID-19. The protocol was immunoSEQ multiplex PCR, while the TCRdb copy is restricted to in-frame clones and leaves out a portion. The sample has 130,000 to 150,000 clones; more than 75% are singletons. The sample comprised peripheral blood. These receptors all stem from a woman in her seventies with COVID-19, enrolled during active disease.

Written as DNA, the CDR3 is TGTGCCAGCAGGGCCGCTAGCGACTACGAGCAGTACTTC. This encodes CASRAASDYEQYF. The V and J genes are TRBV6-5 and TRBJ2-7, with D possibly matching TRBD2 (6 bases). Germline V CDR1 and CDR2: MNHEY, SVGAGI. The CDR3 extends over 13 amino acids. Trimming took 6 bases from V and 3 from J, leaving 12 bases between them.

The CDR3 spells CASYTILQGTGELFF. In DNA, the CDR3 is TGTGCCAGCTATACTATATTACAGGGTACCGGGGAGCTGTTTTTT. The chain joins TRBV28 to TRBJ2-2, with TRBD1 as a possible D gene (6 bases). The CDR3 spans 15 residues. The germline V gene encodes CDR1 MDHEN and CDR2 SYDVKM. The V end lost 8 bases, the J end lost 5 bases, and 18 bases lay between the germline ends. The whole variable domain, filled in from reference TRBV28 and TRBJ2-2, reads DVKVTQSSRYLVKRTGEKVFLECVQDMDHENMFWYRQDPGLGLRLIYFSYDVKMKEKGDIPEGYSVSREKKERFSLILESASTNQTSMYLCASYTILQGTGELFFGEGSRLTVL.

The genes are TRBV5-6 and TRBJ1-1; D not resolved. The ends were cut back, 4 bases at V and 1 base at J, with 11 bases in the middle. CDR1 is SGHDT, CDR2 YYEEEE, per germline. This CDR3 comprises 14 residues. The CDR3 region is CASSTTRQNTEAFF. Written as DNA, the CDR3 is TGTGCCAGCAGCACCACACGACAGAACACTGAAGCTTTCTTT.

The chain has TRBV6-5 and TRBJ2-7; 7 positions match TRBD2. The germline V gene encodes CDR1 MNHEY and CDR2 SVGAGI. The CDR3 length is 13 residues. With 7 bases clipped from V and 1 base from J, the junction kept 4 bases outside the gene matches. CDR3 DNA sequence: TGTGCCAGCATGAGGGGAGGGTCCTACGAGCAGTACTTC. Protein: CASMRGGSYEQYF.